This T cell receptor beta chain is from a study of T-cell reconstitution after alpha-beta-depleted transplantation in children. The study's findings and limits: The origin of high day-60 TCRbeta diversity in some patients lay in surviving recipient T cells and thymic progenitors. Most T-cell counts and diversity one year after the transplant came from T cells that were newly produced. There were reportedly several hundred expanded graft clones from which alpha-beta T cells came about two months after transplant.

V was pared by 4 bases and J by 8 bases, with 14 bases between. The V gene's germline CDR1 is LGHDT and CDR2 YNNKEL (reference sequence). The length of the CDR3 is 14 residues. Researchers prepared the TCRbeta library using unique molecular identifiers, the study reports. One entry per CDR3 protein results from TCRdb running MiXCR on the PCR reads. The table shows 450,000 to 600,000 distinct CDR3 sequences, with over 10% occurring only once. This clonotype came up a few times. The antigen is not known. The sequencing used PBMCs, mostly from graft donor cells, collected 360 days after TCRalphabeta/CD19-depleted stem cell transplant. This chain uses TRBV3-1 with TRBJ1-4; D is possibly TRBD1 (6 bases). This TCR was recovered from a male patient between 10 and 17 years old who had a stem cell transplant for acute myeloid leukemia, so the T cells may come from the graft donor. CDR3: CASSLQGLGEKLFF. The CDR3 DNA follows: TGTGCCAGCAGCCTACAGGGCCTCGGGGAAAAACTGTTTTTT. Looking up the rest from reference TRBV3-1 and TRBJ1-4 gives the full variable domain: DTAVSQTPKYLVTQMGNDKSIKCEQNLGHDTMYWYKQDSKKFLKIMFSYNNKELIINETVPNRFSPKSPDKAHLNLHINSLELGDSAVYFCASSLQGLGEKLFFGSGTQLSVL.